Each of the 30 T cell receptor beta chains below was sequenced from the same sample in a study of blood T cell repertoires in COVID-19. Some clones are missing from TCRdb's copy, which holds only in-frame ones; the method was immunoSEQ multiplex PCR. The sample lists 150,000 or so clones; approximately 83% were seen once. The sequenced sample was peripheral blood. These receptors came from an older woman with acute or convalescent COVID-19.

Worth noting for this clone: Additional DNA sequences in this sample encode the identical CDR3. This chain uses TRBV18 with TRBJ1-4; TRBD1 aligns across 7 bases. V lost 6 bases, J lost 5 bases, and 6 bases stayed unmatched. This CDR3 has 14 amino acids. Germline lookup yields CDR1 KGHSH and CDR2 LQKENI. CDR3 in amino acids: CASSPGQTNEKLFF. CDR3 nucleotides: TGTGCCAGCTCGCCGGGACAGACAAATGAAAAACTGTTTTTT. Based on the CDR3 plus reference TRBV18 and TRBJ1-4, the full variable domain is NAGVMQNPRHLVRRRGQEARLRCSPMKGHSHVYWYRQLPEEGLKFMVYLQKENIIDESGMPKERFSAEFPKEGPSILRIQQVVRGDSAAYFCASSPGQTNEKLFFGSGTQLSVL.

The rearrangement uses TRBV6-6 and TRBJ2-7, with 8 bases lining up with TRBD1. The CDR3 contains 15 residues. CDR1 and CDR2 (germline): MNHNY, SVGAGI (reference sequence). Trimming at V came to 4 bases and at J to 7 bases, leaving 12 bases not matched to a gene. CDR3 sequence reads: CASSSLGQGQGEQYF. Written as DNA, the CDR3 is TGTGCCAGCAGTTCCCTAGGACAGGGACAAGGGGAGCAGTACTTC.

The chain employs TRBV5-4 and TRBJ2-5, with D perhaps TRBD2 (5 bases). Germline CDR1 is SGHNT and CDR2 is YYREEE (reference sequence). V lost 4 bases and J 5 bases, leaving 12 bases between the germline ends. CDR3 length: 13 amino acids. In DNA, the CDR3 is TGTGCCAGCAGCCGAGCCCCGGGGGAGACCCAGTACTTC. It codes for CASSRAPGETQYF.

The V and J genes are TRBV7-2 and TRBJ1-1; perhaps TRBD1 as D (6 bases). Germline-derived CDR1 and CDR2 are SGHTA and FQGNSA. This CDR3 has 15 amino acids. Trimming shortened V by 5 bases and J by 5 bases, and 18 bases separated the two germline ends. CDR3 DNA: TGTGCCAGCAGCCTAAACAGGGCCGTGGGGACTGAAGCTTTCTTT. It codes for CASSLNRAVGTEAFF.

This clone was counted a single time. The gene calls are TRBV6-5 and TRBJ2-3; 8 bases are shared with TRBD2. The CDR3 length is 15 residues. J gave up 2 bases and V 4 bases, and 5 bases lay outside the gene matches. Germline CDR1 reads MNHEY; CDR2 reads SVGAGI. CDR3 bases: TGTGCCAGCAGTTTCCAGCGGGGGAACACAGATACGCAGTATTTT. Its translation: CASSFQRGNTDTQYF.

The CDR3 is CASSSQVNNEQFF. For the CDR3, the DNA is TGTGCCAGCAGTAGCCAGGTGAACAATGAGCAGTTCTTC. This chain uses TRBV27 with TRBJ2-1, with unresolved D. The CDR3 consists of 13 residues. Germline lookup yields CDR1 MNHEY and CDR2 SMNVEV (reference sequence). Trimming took off 5 bases at V and 5 bases at J, with 10 bases between the two ends.

The gene calls are TRBV6-5 and TRBJ2-5; D remains unclear. The germline V and J ends were trimmed by 8 bases and 3 bases, with 7 bases remaining between them. Germline CDR1 MNHEY, CDR2 SVGAGI. The CDR3 is made up of 11 amino acids. CDR3 amino acids: CASRLEETQYF. The CDR3 nucleotides read TGTGCCAGCCGACTGGAAGAGACCCAGTACTTC.

This clone appeared a few times. The chain combines TRBV4-3 with TRBJ2-1; 7 bases line up with TRBD1. The CDR3 length is 12 residues. After removal of 0 bases from V and 14 bases from J, the junction contained 4 bases not matched to a gene. Per germline, CDR1 LGHNA and CDR2 YSLEER. CDR3 nucleotides: TGCGCCAGCAGCCAAGAAGGGGGCGTCAAGTTCTTC. Translating gives CASSQEGGVKFF.

This clone was detected once. This chain joins TRBV9 and TRBJ2-1; D might be TRBD2 (7 bases). V lost 0 bases, J lost 6 bases, and 10 bases lay in between. Germline lookup yields CDR1 SGDLS and CDR2 YYNGEE. The CDR3 consists of 14 residues. CDR3 loop: CASSVGEGGNEQFF. DNA for the CDR3: TGTGCCAGCAGCGTAGGGGAGGGGGGCAATGAGCAGTTCTTC.

Note on this clone: This same CDR3 is encoded by further DNA sequences in the sample. The chain links TRBV3-1 (or the pseudogene TRBV3-2) to TRBJ1-4; 10 bases fit TRBD1. This CDR3 spans 15 amino acids. J lost 8 bases, V lost 6 bases, and 9 bases had no gene match. Germline V gene lookup returns CDR1 LGHDT and CDR2 YNNKEL (reference sequence). CDR3 loop: CASSLRTGGGEKLFF. The CDR3 DNA reads as TGTGCCAGCAGTCTCCGGACAGGGGGTGGAGAAAAACTGTTTTTT.

This clone has a handful of counts. V gene TRBV19 combines with J gene TRBJ2-1; 9 positions match TRBD2. Germline CDR1 reads LNHDA; CDR2 reads SQIVND (reference sequence). J lost 5 bases, V lost 0 bases, and 8 bases had no gene match. The CDR3 length is 17 residues. CDR3 sequence (DNA): TGTGCCAGTAGTATAGATCTAAGCGGGGGGACCCACAATGAGCAGTTCTTC. Translation gives CASSIDLSGGTHNEQFF.

The chain couples TRBV21-1 to TRBJ1-1; the DNA was not used to check the table's D call, TRBD1. TRBV21-1 is a documented pseudogene. This CDR3 spans 14 amino acids. The CDR3 loop is CASPLGGLNTEAFF. The DNA for the CDR3 is TGTGCCAGCCCGCTAGGGGGCTTGAACACTGAAGCTTTCTTT.

Only a few counts were recorded for this clone. The chain links TRBV27 to TRBJ1-4; D gene unclear. CDR3 length: 18 residues. Germline V gene sequence: CDR1 MNHEY, CDR2 SMNVEV (reference sequence). CDR3 sequence reads: CPAAVGVGPRILREKLFF. CDR3 nucleotide sequence: TGTCCGGCGGCGGTCGGGGTCGGGCCCCGAATCCTAAGGGAAAAACTGTTTTTT.

The V call is TRBV6-5, the J call TRBJ2-1, with a tentative D call TRBD1 (6 bases). V lost 2 bases and J lost 10, with 9 bases in between. Germline V gene data show CDR1 as MNHEY and CDR2 as SVGAGI. The CDR3 runs to 12 residues. CDR3 sequence (DNA): TGTGCCAGCAGTTACACCGGACAGGAGCAGTTCTTC. Translating gives CASSYTGQEQFF.

The chain is built from TRBV6-5 and TRBJ1-1, with D unclear. CDR1 and CDR2 (germline): MNHEY, SVGAGI. V gave up 11 bases and J gave up 0 bases, with 10 bases separating them. This CDR3 contains 12 residues. CDR3 loop: CALGSVNTEAFF. Written as DNA, the CDR3 is TGTGCCCTCGGTTCCGTGAACACTGAAGCTTTCTTT.

The chain has TRBV6-2 or TRBV6-3 and TRBJ2-1, with 9 nucleotides matching TRBD2. The CDR3 length is 15 residues. Trimming cost V 2 bases and J 3 bases; bases outside gene matches: 2. CDR1 is MNHEY, CDR2 SVGEGT, per germline. CDR3 nucleotide sequence: TGTGCCAGCAGTTACGAGCGGGGGGACTACAATGAGCAGTTCTTC. It specifies CASSYERGDYNEQFF.

The chain links TRBV29-1 to TRBJ2-3, with 7 bases matching TRBD2. The CDR3 contains 14 residues. Unmatched junction bases numbered 10, after V lost 8 bases and J lost 2 bases. Germline assignment: CDR1 SQVTM and CDR2 ANQGSEA. As DNA, the CDR3 is TGCAGCTCTTCTCCGGGAGGCCTCACAGATACGCAGTATTTT. It encodes CSSSPGGLTDTQYF.

The chain carries TRBV18 and TRBJ1-1, with TRBD1 identical over 7 bases. This CDR3 comprises 16 residues. CDR1 is KGHSH and CDR2 is LQKENI in the germline V gene. J lost 0 bases, V lost 5 bases, and 9 bases had no gene match. The CDR3 bases are TGTGCCAGCTCAGTGGACCACAGGGGCCTGAACACTGAAGCTTTCTTT. Its protein product is CASSVDHRGLNTEAFF. The full variable domain, its missing parts supplied by reference TRBV18 and TRBJ1-1, is NAGVMQNPRHLVRRRGQEARLRCSPMKGHSHVYWYRQLPEEGLKFMVYLQKENIIDESGMPKERFSAEFPKEGPSILRIQQVVRGDSAAYFCASSVDHRGLNTEAFFGQGTRLTVV.

CDR3 nucleotides: TGTGCCAGCAGTGAAGTCGGTCACAGGGGAGGCTATGGCTACACCTTC. As protein: CASSEVGHRGGYGYTF. The chain joins TRBV2 to TRBJ1-2; 7 bases map to TRBD1. CDR3 size: 16 residues. V was clipped by 1 base and J by 4 bases; unmatched bases: 9. Germline CDR1 SNHLY, CDR2 FYNNEI.

The V gene is TRBV9, the J gene TRBJ1-1; tentatively, D is TRBD1 (5 bases). CDR3 length equals 13 residues. The V end lost 3 bases, the J end lost 8 bases, and 14 bases lay between the germline ends. Germline CDR1 SGDLS, CDR2 YYNGEE. The chain's CDR3 is CASSAGDRAEAFF. CDR3 nucleotides: TGTGCCAGCAGCGCCGGCGACAGAGCAGAAGCTTTCTTT.

This chain links TRBV2 with TRBJ1-1, with TRBD1 matching over 7 bases. Germline CDR1 SNHLY, CDR2 FYNNEI. V lost 4 bases to trimming and J lost 3 bases; unmatched junction nucleotides: 14. CDR3 size: 17 residues. The CDR3: CASSGDLRGIRDTEAFF. CDR3 sequence (DNA): TGTGCCAGCAGTGGAGACCTCAGGGGGATTAGGGACACTGAAGCTTTCTTT.

The V and J genes are TRBV6-6 and TRBJ2-7, with D possibly matching TRBD2 (6 bases). Trimming cost V 7 bases and J 7 bases, with 14 bases left between them. The germline gives CDR1 MNHNY, CDR2 SVGAGI (reference sequence). There are 12 residues in the CDR3. CDR3 protein: CASTHRGWEQYF. CDR3 sequence (DNA): TGTGCCAGCACCCACCGGGGGTGGGAGCAGTACTTC.

CDR3 sequence (DNA): TGCGCCAGCAGCCAAACTGGGGGGTCTCTCCACTTT. Translating it yields CASSQTGGSLHF. This chain connects TRBV4-1 to TRBJ1-6, with TRBD1 as a possible D gene (5 bases). This CDR3 comprises 12 residues. V lost 2 bases to trimming and J lost 16 bases, with 12 bases between them. Germline V gene sequence: CDR1 MGHRA, CDR2 YSYEKL.

The chain has TRBV24-1 and TRBJ2-5; 11 nucleotides match TRBD1. The CDR3 loop spans 16 amino acids. V trimming: 3 bases; J trimming: 5 bases; junction bases outside the gene matches: 7. Looked up from germline, CDR1 is KGHDR and CDR2 is SFDVKD. This chain's CDR3 is CATSDPPGQGDETQYF. In DNA form, the CDR3 reads TGTGCCACCAGTGATCCCCCGGGACAGGGGGATGAGACCCAGTACTTC.

The chain has TRBV6-2 or TRBV6-3 and TRBJ1-5; TRBD1 aligns across 7 bases. Germline V gene data show CDR1 as MNHEY and CDR2 as SVGEGT. The CDR3 has 16 residues. V lost 6 bases, J lost 2 bases, and 10 bases stayed unmatched. CDR3 sequence: CASSIDRATGNQPQHF. In DNA form, the CDR3 reads TGTGCCAGCAGCATTGACAGGGCTACAGGCAATCAGCCCCAGCATTTT.

This clone was counted a few times. This rearrangement joins TRBV5-3 to TRBJ1-3; 7 nucleotides line up with TRBD1. TRBV5-3 is marked as an open reading frame, function uncertain. There are 18 residues in the CDR3. The V gene end was trimmed by 4 bases and the J gene end by 4 bases; junction bases not matched to a gene: 17. The CDR3 coding sequence is TGTGCCAGAAGCCAGCTATCGGACAGGCTCCGAGGGGGAAACACCATATATTTT. It translates to CARSQLSDRLRGGNTIYF.

The chain uses TRBV12-3 or TRBV12-4 and TRBJ1-2; 7 bases are shared with TRBD1. The CDR3 runs 13 residues. With 4 bases clipped from V and 5 bases from J, the junction kept 4 bases outside the gene matches. CDR3 amino acids: CASSSTTGYGYTF. The CDR3 region has the DNA TGTGCCAGCAGTTCAACGACAGGGTATGGCTACACCTTC.

The chain joins TRBV9 to TRBJ1-3; the D gene is possibly TRBD1 (6 bases). Deletions cut 3 bases from V and 0 bases from J, with 10 bases between. This CDR3 has 15 amino acids. Germline V gene lookup returns CDR1 SGDLS and CDR2 YYNGEE. The CDR3 sequence is CASSGQDASGNTIYF. The CDR3, as DNA: TGTGCCAGCAGCGGACAGGACGCCTCTGGAAACACCATATATTTT.

The rearrangement uses TRBV7-8 and TRBJ2-5; 11 nucleotides match TRBD1. Germline V gene sequence: CDR1 SGHVS, CDR2 FQNEAQ. The CDR3 has 17 residues. With 2 bases clipped from V and 7 bases from J, the junction kept 12 bases outside the gene matches. Written as DNA, the CDR3 is TGTGCCAGCAGCTTAAGAGGACAGGGGGCGCCGCGGTCGACCCAGTACTTC. Translating it yields CASSLRGQGAPRSTQYF.

The V gene is TRBV4-2, the J gene TRBJ2-2, with D tentatively TRBD2 (5 bases). Germline V CDR1 and CDR2: LGHNA, YNFKEQ. V was pared by 0 bases and J by 3 bases, with 5 bases between. The CDR3 has 14 residues. The CDR3 region is CASSQDSDTGELFF. The CDR3 DNA reads TGTGCCAGCAGCCAAGATAGCGACACCGGGGAGCTGTTTTTT.